This is a list of T cell receptor beta chains from one sample in a study of blood T cell repertoires in COVID-19. TCRdb's table, derived via immunoSEQ multiplex PCR, lists solely in-frame clones and lacks some. This sample yields over 200,000 clones, of which 88% are seen a single time; around 2.9% belongs to the top ten. What was sequenced was peripheral blood. These receptors were taken from a woman aged 55-70 years with acute or convalescent COVID-19. Each CDR3 is given with its conserved first and last residue. D genes are given only for firm matches. For some rows the clone size is stated as once, few or many, or as a class when expanded; others skip it.

size: -; V: TRBV6-6; J: TRBJ1-5; D: -; DNA: TGTGCCAGCAGTTCTCAGGGAAACAATCAGCCCCAGCATTTT; CDR3: CASSSQGNNQPQHF
size: once; V: TRBV19; J: TRBJ2-1; D: TRBD1; DNA: TGTGCCAGTAGTTTCGCTACGGGACAGGACAATGAGCAGTTCTTC; CDR3: CASSFATGQDNEQFF
size: -; V: TRBV19; J: TRBJ2-7; D: -; DNA: TGTGCCAGTAGTATAGGGGCAGGGTACTACGAGCAGTACTTC; CDR3: CASSIGAGYYEQYF
size: -; V: TRBV11-2; J: TRBJ1-2; D: TRBD1; DNA: TGTGCCAGCAGCGCAATCGACAGGGGGTTTAAGGATGGCTACACCTTC; CDR3: CASSAIDRGFKDGYTF
size: -; V: TRBV5-1; J: TRBJ2-3; D: -; DNA: TGCGCCAGCAGCTTGGACGGACAGTTAACCACAGATACGCAGTATTTT; CDR3: CASSLDGQLTTDTQYF
size: -; V: TRBV9; J: TRBJ2-3; D: TRBD2; DNA: TGTGCCAGCAGCCAAAGCGGGAGGACAGATACGCAGTATTTT; CDR3: CASSQSGRTDTQYF
size: -; V: TRBV18; J: TRBJ1-4; D: -; DNA: TGTGCCAGCTCACCTGGAGTTCGTGAAAAACTGTTTTTT; CDR3: CASSPGVREKLFF
size: -; V: TRBV6-5; J: TRBJ1-1; D: -; DNA: TGTGCCAGCAACGAGCGGGGGAGGGACACTGAAGCTTTCTTT; CDR3: CASNERGRDTEAFF
size: once; V: TRBV2; J: TRBJ2-2; D: TRBD1; DNA: TGTGCCAGCAGTCGACAGGGCGGGACCGGGGAGCTGTTTTTT; CDR3: CASSRQGGTGELFF
size: -; V: TRBV12-3/TRBV12-4; J: TRBJ1-5; D: -; DNA: TGTGCCAGCAGCCGGGGGGCTTTTCAGCCCCAGCATTTT; CDR3: CASSRGAFQPQHF
size: once; V: TRBV18; J: TRBJ1-5; D: -; DNA: TGTGCCAGCTCACCAACGACACTTCTCACTAGCAATCAGCCCCAGCATTTT; CDR3: CASSPTTLLTSNQPQHF
size: -; V: TRBV7-3; J: TRBJ2-5; D: TRBD2; DNA: TGTGCCAGCAGCGTGACTAGCGGGGGGTCACAAGAGACCCAGTACTTC; CDR3: CASSVTSGGSQETQYF
size: -; V: TRBV19; J: TRBJ2-5; D: -; DNA: TGTGCCAGTACCACAGGGATTTTAGAGACCCAGTACTTC; CDR3: CASTTGILETQYF
size: few; V: TRBV28; J: TRBJ2-1; D: TRBD2; DNA: TGTGCCAGCAGTCGTCGGACTAGCGCGACCTACAATGAGCAGTTCTTC; CDR3: CASSRRTSATYNEQFF
size: -; V: TRBV7-6; J: TRBJ2-1; D: TRBD1; DNA: TGTGCCAGCAGCCCCAGGACAGGGCGCCATGTTGAGCAGTTCTTC; CDR3: CASSPRTGRHVEQFF
size: -; V: TRBV5-1; J: TRBJ2-5; D: TRBD2; DNA: TGCGCCAGCAGCCCCCAACTAGCGGGGGGTCGGGAGACCCAGTACTTC; CDR3: CASSPQLAGGRETQYF
size: -; V: TRBV6-2/TRBV6-3; J: TRBJ1-4; D: -; DNA: TGTGCCAGCAGTTACTCGAACGGGTTGGATGAAAAACTGTTTTTT; CDR3: CASSYSNGLDEKLFF
size: once; V: TRBV7-2; J: TRBJ2-1; D: TRBD1; DNA: TGTGCCAGCAGCCCAGAGGGACAGAGATACAATGAGCAGTTCTTC; CDR3: CASSPEGQRYNEQFF
size: -; V: TRBV18; J: TRBJ1-1; D: TRBD1; DNA: TGTGCCAGCTCACCGACAGGGGAGGCTTTGGCTTTCTTT; CDR3: CASSPTGEALAFF
size: -; V: TRBV7-2; J: TRBJ1-5; D: TRBD1; DNA: TGTGCCAGCAGCTTAAACCCCCTGGCAGGGGGTTATCAGCCCCAGCATTTT; CDR3: CASSLNPLAGGYQPQHF
size: -; V: TRBV28; J: TRBJ1-6; D: -; DNA: TGTGCCAGCAGCCCGCTCGGGTTCCCGAATTCACCCCTCCACTTT; CDR3: CASSPLGFPNSPLHF
size: once; V: TRBV11-3; J: TRBJ1-5; D: -; DNA: TGTGCCAGCAGCTCGCCTGGGGCTGTGAATCAGCCCCAGCATTTT; CDR3: CASSSPGAVNQPQHF
size: -; V: TRBV9; J: TRBJ1-2; D: TRBD1; DNA: TGTGCCAGCAGCGCAGGGACAGGGGAGTTCTATGGCTACACCTTC; CDR3: CASSAGTGEFYGYTF